This is a list of T cell receptor beta chains from one sample in a study of CD8 T cells in ankylosing spondylitis. TCRdb itself ran the 5' RACE reads through MiXCR, one entry per CDR3 protein. The repertoire holds some 800,000 distinct CDR3 sequences, 10% to 15% seen once, with approximately 0.5% in the top ten. Sequenced material: blood, either unsorted or a sorted T cell fraction (not recorded which). These receptors were obtained from a male donor with ankylosing spondylitis. CDR3s include the opening cysteine and the closing phenylalanine or tryptophan. The order of the fields is J gene, D gene, V gene, clone size, CDR3 protein, CDR3 DNA. The D gene is left open where the match is weak. Clone size is given for some rows only: seen once, a few or many times, or a class if the clone is expanded.

TRBJ2-7,.,TRBV20-1,.,CSAKQGPPVYEQYF,TGCAGTGCTAAGCAGGGGCCCCCCGTCTACGAGCAGTACTTC
TRBJ1-2,.,TRBV2,.,CASRERGGYTF,TGTGCCAGCAGGGAGCGTGGTGGCTACACCTTC
TRBJ2-3,.,TRBV5-1,few,CASSFGMTTDTQYF,TGCGCCAGCAGCTTTGGCATGACCACAGATACGCAGTATTTT
TRBJ1-5,.,TRBV20-1,many,CSASDQPQHF,TGCAGTGCTAGTGATCAGCCCCAGCATTTT
TRBJ2-7,TRBD1,TRBV5-5,.,CASSWPRTGGSFYEQYF,TGTGCCAGCAGCTGGCCCCGGACAGGGGGCTCCTTCTACGAGCAGTACTTC
TRBJ2-3,.,TRBV15,few,CATSRDPLDTQYF,TGTGCCACCAGCCGTGACCCCCTAGATACGCAGTATTTT
TRBJ2-5,.,TRBV2,.,CASSEAESYRETQYF,TGTGCCAGCAGTGAAGCGGAGAGTTACCGGGAGACCCAGTACTTC
TRBJ2-5,.,TRBV6-2/TRBV6-3,many,CASSHRGRVWYQETQYF,TGTGCCAGCAGCCACAGAGGACGGGTTTGGTACCAAGAGACCCAGTACTTC
TRBJ2-3,.,TRBV24-1,.,CATSDPGLGTDTQYF,TGTGCCACCAGTGATCCGGGACTTGGCACAGATACGCAGTATTTT
TRBJ2-3,.,TRBV7-2,few,CASSIQGTTDTQYF,TGTGCCAGCAGCATCCAGGGGACCACAGATACGCAGTATTTT
TRBJ2-7,.,TRBV6-2/TRBV6-3,.,CASTPWADSYEQYF,TGTGCCAGCACCCCTTGGGCAGACTCCTACGAGCAGTACTTC
TRBJ1-5,.,TRBV12-3/TRBV12-4,many,CASSPNVPQPQHF,TGTGCCAGCAGTCCAAACGTCCCCCAGCCCCAGCATTTT
TRBJ2-1,.,TRBV20-1,few,CSAFSEANEQFF,TGCAGTGCCTTCAGTGAGGCCAATGAGCAGTTCTTC
TRBJ2-7,TRBD1,TRBV20-1,.,CSAGDRPVGSYEQYF,TGCAGTGCAGGGGACAGGCCGGTGGGCTCCTACGAGCAGTACTTC
TRBJ2-1,.,TRBV5-5,many,CASSSDIAYNEQFF,TGTGCCAGCAGCTCCGACATAGCTTACAATGAGCAGTTCTTC
TRBJ2-7,.,TRBV5-1,many,CASSLAGGTVSYEQYF,TGCGCCAGCAGCTTGGCCGGCGGGACGGTATCCTACGAGCAGTACTTC
TRBJ1-4,.,TRBV20-1,.,CSASEGFYEKLFF,TGCAGTGCTAGCGAAGGTTTTTATGAAAAACTGTTTTTT
TRBJ2-1,.,TRBV6-5,few,CASSYTSEYNEQFF,TGTGCCAGCAGTTACACGTCCGAGTACAATGAGCAGTTCTTC
TRBJ2-7,TRBD1,TRBV3-1,few,CASSQTGQEKVGQYF,TGTGCCAGCAGCCAAACGGGACAGGAGAAGGTAGGGCAGTACTTC
TRBJ2-1,TRBD2,TRBV20-1,many,CSARALAGVSYNEQFF,TGCAGTGCTAGAGCTCTAGCGGGAGTCTCCTACAATGAGCAGTTCTTC
TRBJ2-1,.,TRBV20-1,few,CSVAASSYNEQFF,TGCAGTGTGGCAGCGAGCTCCTACAATGAGCAGTTCTTC
TRBJ2-7,.,TRBV7-2,few,CASSHIRDKPEQYF,TGTGCCAGCAGCCATATCCGGGACAAGCCCGAGCAGTACTTC
TRBJ2-7,.,TRBV4-3,few,CASSQDISWPPYEQYF,TGCGCCAGCAGCCAAGATATCTCGTGGCCCCCATACGAGCAGTACTTC
TRBJ2-1,.,TRBV29-1,many,CSVDGGYNEQFF,TGCAGCGTTGACGGGGGATACAATGAGCAGTTCTTC
TRBJ2-3,.,TRBV28,.,CASSLPSEIGQYF,TGTGCCAGCAGTTTACCCTCGGAGATAGGGCAGTATTTT
TRBJ1-2,.,TRBV10-3,.,CAISESREGPSYTF,TGTGCCATCAGTGAGTCGAGGGAGGGACCTTCCTACACCTTC
TRBJ2-5,TRBD1,TRBV2,.,CASDRGQETQYF,TGTGCCAGCGACAGGGGGCAAGAGACCCAGTACTTC
TRBJ2-1,.,TRBV19,few,CASSTPPIGESSYNEQFF,TGTGCCAGTAGTACACCTCCGATAGGGGAGAGCTCCTACAATGAGCAGTTCTTC
TRBJ2-1,TRBD1,TRBV4-1,many,CASSQDGTALQVQFF,TGCGCCAGCAGCCAAGACGGGACAGCCCTTCAGGTGCAGTTCTTC
TRBJ2-1,.,TRBV20-1,many,CSARGGSGARGQFF,TGCAGTGCTAGAGGGGGTTCGGGAGCCCGGGGGCAGTTCTTC
TRBJ2-2,TRBD1,TRBV10-3,.,CAIRGDRGGPELFF,TGTGCCATCAGAGGGGACAGGGGCGGCCCAGAGCTGTTTTTT